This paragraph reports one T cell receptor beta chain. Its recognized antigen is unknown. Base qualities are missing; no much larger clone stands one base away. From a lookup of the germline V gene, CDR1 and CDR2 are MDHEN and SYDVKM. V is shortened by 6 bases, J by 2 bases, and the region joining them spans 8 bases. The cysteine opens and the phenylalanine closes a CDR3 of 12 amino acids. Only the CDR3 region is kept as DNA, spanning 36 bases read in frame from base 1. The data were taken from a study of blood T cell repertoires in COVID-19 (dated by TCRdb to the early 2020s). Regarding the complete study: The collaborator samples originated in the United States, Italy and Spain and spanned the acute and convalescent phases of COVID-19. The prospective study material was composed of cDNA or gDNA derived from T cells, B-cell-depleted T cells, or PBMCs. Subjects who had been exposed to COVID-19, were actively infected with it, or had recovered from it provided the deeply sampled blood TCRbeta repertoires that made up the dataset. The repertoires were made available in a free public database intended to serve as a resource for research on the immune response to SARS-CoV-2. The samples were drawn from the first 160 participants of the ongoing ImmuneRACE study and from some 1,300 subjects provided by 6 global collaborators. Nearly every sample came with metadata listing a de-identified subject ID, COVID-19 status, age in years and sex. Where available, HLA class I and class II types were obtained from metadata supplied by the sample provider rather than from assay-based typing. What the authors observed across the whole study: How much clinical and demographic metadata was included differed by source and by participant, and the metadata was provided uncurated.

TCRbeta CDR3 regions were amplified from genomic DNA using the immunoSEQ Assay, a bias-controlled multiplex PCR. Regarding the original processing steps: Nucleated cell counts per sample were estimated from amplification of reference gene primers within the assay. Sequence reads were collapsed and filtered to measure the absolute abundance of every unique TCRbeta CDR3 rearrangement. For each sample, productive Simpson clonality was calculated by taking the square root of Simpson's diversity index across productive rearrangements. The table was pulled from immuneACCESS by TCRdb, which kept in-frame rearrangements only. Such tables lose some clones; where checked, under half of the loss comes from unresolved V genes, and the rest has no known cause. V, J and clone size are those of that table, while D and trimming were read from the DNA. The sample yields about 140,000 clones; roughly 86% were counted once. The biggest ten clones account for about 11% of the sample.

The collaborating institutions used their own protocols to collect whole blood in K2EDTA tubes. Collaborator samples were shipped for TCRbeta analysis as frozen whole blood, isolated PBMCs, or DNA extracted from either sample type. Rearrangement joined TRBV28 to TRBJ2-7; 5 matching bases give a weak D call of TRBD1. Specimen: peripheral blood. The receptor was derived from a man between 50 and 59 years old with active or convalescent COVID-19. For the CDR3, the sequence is CASSGQTYEQYF. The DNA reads TGTGCCAGCAGCGGACAAACCTACGAGCAGTACTTC.